Listed below are T cell receptor beta chains from one sample, sequenced in a study of cytomegalovirus exposure and HLA in healthy donors. Generated by immunoSEQ multiplex PCR, the TCRdb table keeps only in-frame clones and is missing some. Among about 140,000 clones listed, 65% to 80% were seen once. Sequencing input: PBMCs. The receptors were gathered from a middle-aged man in good health and CMV-seronegative. Each CDR3 is given with its conserved first and last residue. The D gene is left open where the match is weak. The size entry is marked missing in some rows and otherwise reads once, few, many or a size class.

TRBV13,TRBJ1-6,few,.,CASSLGRRSNSPLHF,TGTGCCAGCAGCTTAGGACGGAGGTCGAATTCACCCCTCCACTTT
TRBV19,TRBJ1-2,.,.,CASSLGRRDYGYTF,TGTGCCAGTAGTTTGGGGAGACGGGACTATGGCTACACCTTC
TRBV9,TRBJ2-5,.,.,CASSVGVAVQETQYF,TGTGCCAGCAGCGTAGGGGTTGCGGTCCAAGAGACCCAGTACTTC
TRBV4-3,TRBJ2-3,.,.,CASSHGLGGDTDTQYF,TGCGCCAGCAGCCACGGGCTAGGCGGGGACACAGATACGCAGTATTTT
TRBV4-1,TRBJ2-7,.,.,CASSQRESSYEQYF,TGCGCCAGCAGCCAAAGAGAATCGTCCTACGAGCAGTACTTC
TRBV19,TRBJ1-1,.,.,CASSGGNTEAFF,TGTGCCAGTTCCGGAGGGAACACTGAAGCTTTCTTT
TRBV6-5,TRBJ1-5,.,.,CASSLEGEGQPQHF,TGTGCCAGCAGCCTTGAAGGGGAGGGCCAGCCCCAGCATTTT
TRBV29-1,TRBJ2-7,few,.,CSVDGQGDEQYF,TGCAGCGTTGATGGGCAGGGTGACGAGCAGTACTTC
TRBV4-1,TRBJ2-1,.,TRBD1,CASSQEGRTGLYNEQFF,TGCGCCAGCAGCCAAGAAGGGCGGACAGGGTTATACAATGAGCAGTTCTTC
TRBV7-9,TRBJ1-2,.,TRBD1,CASSFGDRGDGYTF,TGTGCCAGCAGCTTTGGGGACAGGGGAGATGGCTACACCTTC
TRBV5-4,TRBJ2-7,.,.,CASSLEDRGEQYF,TGTGCCAGCAGCTTGGAGGATCGCGGCGAGCAGTACTTC
TRBV2,TRBJ1-2,.,.,CASGADNYGYTF,TGTGCCAGCGGGGCAGATAACTATGGCTACACCTTC
TRBV2,TRBJ2-3,once,.,CASSEAGRTDTQYF,TGTGCCAGCAGTGAAGCGGGGCGCACAGATACGCAGTATTTT
TRBV7-2,TRBJ2-3,.,TRBD2,CASSLVGEGDTQYF,TGTGCCAGCAGCTTAGTTGGGGAGGGGGATACGCAGTATTTT
TRBV5-1,TRBJ1-2,.,TRBD1,CASSLYGQGNGGGYTF,TGCGCCAGCAGCCTCTACGGACAGGGCAACGGAGGTGGCTACACCTTC
TRBV5-4,TRBJ1-3,.,TRBD1,CASSPGGSGNTIYF,TGTGCCAGCAGCCCAGGGGGCTCTGGAAACACCATATATTTT
TRBV30,TRBJ2-3,.,TRBD2,CAWVRIAGKADTQYF,TGTGCCTGGGTACGGATAGCGGGAAAGGCAGATACGCAGTATTTT
TRBV2,TRBJ1-1,.,.,CASRDSMNTEAFF,TGTGCCAGCAGAGACTCCATGAACACTGAAGCTTTCTTT
TRBV2,TRBJ2-7,once,TRBD1,CASRQGLSYEQYF,TGTGCCAGTCGACAGGGGCTCTCCTACGAGCAGTACTTC
TRBV5-4,TRBJ2-5,.,.,CASSIQGGGQETQYF,TGTGCCAGCAGCATACAGGGGGGGGGCCAAGAGACCCAGTACTTC
TRBV7-8,TRBJ1-1,.,.,CASSFYGRNTEAFF,TGTGCCAGCAGCTTCTACGGGAGGAACACTGAAGCTTTCTTT
TRBV7-2,TRBJ1-1,.,.,CASSLGGGEAFF,TGTGCCAGCAGCTTAGGTGGCGGGGAAGCTTTCTTT
TRBV28,TRBJ2-1,.,TRBD2,CASSRAGGREQFF,TGTGCCAGCAGTAGAGCGGGAGGGCGAGAGCAGTTCTTC
TRBV11-3,TRBJ2-3,.,TRBD1,CASSLGGDSFTDTQYF,TGTGCCAGCAGCTTAGGTGGGGACAGCTTCACAGATACGCAGTATTTT
TRBV25-1,TRBJ2-1,few,TRBD1,CASKQGLSYNEQFF,TGTGCCAGCAAACAGGGGCTCTCCTACAATGAGCAGTTCTTC
TRBV7-9,TRBJ2-7,.,.,CASSPSGGLNEQYF,TGTGCCAGCAGCCCCTCCGGGGGTCTTAACGAGCAGTACTTC
TRBV7-9,TRBJ2-2,.,TRBD2,CASSLSRGANTGELFF,TGTGCCAGCAGCTTGAGTCGGGGGGCGAACACCGGGGAGCTGTTTTTT
TRBV4-1,TRBJ2-7,.,TRBD1,CASSQEGQGAIEQYF,TGCGCCAGCAGCCAAGAAGGGCAGGGGGCAATCGAGCAGTACTTC
TRBV19,TRBJ1-5,few,TRBD1,CASSNHQGAGQPQHF,TGTGCCAGTAGTAACCATCAGGGGGCGGGGCAGCCCCAGCATTTT
TRBV5-8,TRBJ1-1,.,.,CASSLGGLNTEAFF,TGTGCCAGCAGCTTGGGAGGGCTGAACACTGAAGCTTTCTTT
TRBV30,TRBJ1-2,.,.,CAWSGTVNGYTF,TGTGCCTGGAGTGGTACAGTGAATGGCTACACCTTC
TRBV28,TRBJ2-1,.,.,CASSGTSRVYEQFF,TGTGCCAGCAGCGGGACAAGTAGGGTCTATGAGCAGTTCTTC
TRBV7-3,TRBJ2-3,.,TRBD2,CASSLASGGSTDTQYF,TGTGCCAGCAGCTTAGCTAGCGGGGGGAGCACAGATACGCAGTATTTT
TRBV4-1,TRBJ2-2,.,TRBD2,CASSHLAGGTGELFF,TGCGCCAGCAGCCACCTAGCGGGGGGGACCGGGGAGCTGTTTTTT
TRBV13,TRBJ2-7,.,TRBD1,CASSQGQGAGSYEQYF,TGTGCCAGCAGCCAGGGACAGGGGGCCGGATCCTACGAGCAGTACTTC
TRBV7-2,TRBJ1-5,once,.,CASSIAPREGGQPQHF,TGTGCCAGCAGCATAGCCCCCCGGGAAGGGGGTCAGCCCCAGCATTTT
TRBV4-1,TRBJ2-5,.,TRBD1,CASSWRPGQQETQYF,TGCGCCAGCAGCTGGCGACCGGGACAGCAAGAGACCCAGTACTTC
TRBV4-3,TRBJ1-1,.,.,CASSQEGGRVGEAFF,TGCGCCAGCAGCCAAGAGGGGGGTCGGGTAGGGGAAGCTTTCTTT
TRBV6-1,TRBJ2-1,once,TRBD2,CASSEFRGSGGDNEQFF,TGTGCCAGCAGTGAATTTCGGGGGAGCGGGGGTGACAATGAGCAGTTCTTC
TRBV6-1,TRBJ2-7,.,.,CASRFGDTGYEQYF,TGTGCCAGCAGATTCGGGGACACCGGCTACGAGCAGTACTTC
TRBV5-1,TRBJ2-7,.,TRBD2,CASSLAGGSGRAGYEQYF,TGCGCCAGCAGCTTGGCCGGCGGTAGCGGGAGGGCCGGCTACGAGCAGTACTTC
TRBV4-2,TRBJ1-3,few,TRBD1,CASSQPPGQGGSLPGNTIYF,TGTGCCAGCAGCCAACCACCGGGACAGGGGGGTAGTTTGCCTGGAAACACCATATATTTT
TRBV6-5,TRBJ1-1,.,.,CASSYTYRDRNTEAFF,TGTGCCAGCAGTTACACTTACAGGGATAGGAACACTGAAGCTTTCTTT
TRBV18,TRBJ1-3,.,.,CASSYGPPLSGNTIYF,TGTGCCAGCTCATATGGGCCACCGCTTTCTGGAAACACCATATATTTT
TRBV6-1,TRBJ1-1,once,.,CASSREGMNTEAFF,TGTGCCAGCAGCCGAGAGGGTATGAACACTGAAGCTTTCTTT
TRBV7-9,TRBJ2-7,.,TRBD1,CASSQGQGPFYEQYF,TGTGCCAGCAGCCAGGGACAGGGCCCCTTCTACGAGCAGTACTTC
TRBV6-6,TRBJ2-7,.,TRBD2,CASRPTSGSSYEQYF,TGTGCCAGCAGGCCTACTAGCGGGAGTTCCTACGAGCAGTACTTC
TRBV7-6,TRBJ2-3,.,.,CASSPRPGPDADTQYF,TGTGCCAGCAGCCCTAGGCCGGGTCCGGATGCAGATACGCAGTATTTT
TRBV11-3,TRBJ1-4,.,TRBD1,CASSLGQGQNEKLFF,TGTGCCAGCAGCTTAGGACAGGGGCAGAATGAAAAACTGTTTTTT
TRBV10-3,TRBJ2-5,.,.,CAISDFSQGDGTQYF,TGTGCCATCAGTGATTTCTCACAGGGTGACGGGACCCAGTACTTC
TRBV5-1,TRBJ2-1,.,TRBD2,CASSLGVGGSYNEQFF,TGCGCCAGCAGCTTGGGCGTGGGAGGGTCCTACAATGAGCAGTTCTTC
TRBV10-3,TRBJ1-2,.,.,CAIRADKDGYTF,TGTGCCATCAGGGCGGACAAAGATGGCTACACCTTC
TRBV5-4,TRBJ2-5,.,.,CASSLVGSNQETQYF,TGTGCCAGCAGCTTGGTCGGGTCTAATCAAGAGACCCAGTACTTC
TRBV6-5,TRBJ1-5,.,.,CASSYSFGTNQPQHF,TGTGCCAGCAGTTACTCGTTCGGTACCAATCAGCCCCAGCATTTT